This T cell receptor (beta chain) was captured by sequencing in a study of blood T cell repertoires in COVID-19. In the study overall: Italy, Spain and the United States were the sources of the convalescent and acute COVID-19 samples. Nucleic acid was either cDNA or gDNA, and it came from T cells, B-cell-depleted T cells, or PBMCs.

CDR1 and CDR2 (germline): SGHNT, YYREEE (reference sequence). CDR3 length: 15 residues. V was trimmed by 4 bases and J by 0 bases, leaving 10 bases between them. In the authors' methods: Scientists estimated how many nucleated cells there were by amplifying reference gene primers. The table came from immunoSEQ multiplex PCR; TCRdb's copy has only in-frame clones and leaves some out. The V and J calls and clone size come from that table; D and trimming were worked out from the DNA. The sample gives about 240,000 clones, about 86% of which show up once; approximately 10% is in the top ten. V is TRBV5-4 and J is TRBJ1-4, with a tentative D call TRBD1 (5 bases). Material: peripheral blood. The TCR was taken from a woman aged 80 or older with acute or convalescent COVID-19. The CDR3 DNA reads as TGTGCCAGCAGCGGGAAGGGGTCAACTAATGAAAAACTGTTTTTT. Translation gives CASSGKGSTNEKLFF.